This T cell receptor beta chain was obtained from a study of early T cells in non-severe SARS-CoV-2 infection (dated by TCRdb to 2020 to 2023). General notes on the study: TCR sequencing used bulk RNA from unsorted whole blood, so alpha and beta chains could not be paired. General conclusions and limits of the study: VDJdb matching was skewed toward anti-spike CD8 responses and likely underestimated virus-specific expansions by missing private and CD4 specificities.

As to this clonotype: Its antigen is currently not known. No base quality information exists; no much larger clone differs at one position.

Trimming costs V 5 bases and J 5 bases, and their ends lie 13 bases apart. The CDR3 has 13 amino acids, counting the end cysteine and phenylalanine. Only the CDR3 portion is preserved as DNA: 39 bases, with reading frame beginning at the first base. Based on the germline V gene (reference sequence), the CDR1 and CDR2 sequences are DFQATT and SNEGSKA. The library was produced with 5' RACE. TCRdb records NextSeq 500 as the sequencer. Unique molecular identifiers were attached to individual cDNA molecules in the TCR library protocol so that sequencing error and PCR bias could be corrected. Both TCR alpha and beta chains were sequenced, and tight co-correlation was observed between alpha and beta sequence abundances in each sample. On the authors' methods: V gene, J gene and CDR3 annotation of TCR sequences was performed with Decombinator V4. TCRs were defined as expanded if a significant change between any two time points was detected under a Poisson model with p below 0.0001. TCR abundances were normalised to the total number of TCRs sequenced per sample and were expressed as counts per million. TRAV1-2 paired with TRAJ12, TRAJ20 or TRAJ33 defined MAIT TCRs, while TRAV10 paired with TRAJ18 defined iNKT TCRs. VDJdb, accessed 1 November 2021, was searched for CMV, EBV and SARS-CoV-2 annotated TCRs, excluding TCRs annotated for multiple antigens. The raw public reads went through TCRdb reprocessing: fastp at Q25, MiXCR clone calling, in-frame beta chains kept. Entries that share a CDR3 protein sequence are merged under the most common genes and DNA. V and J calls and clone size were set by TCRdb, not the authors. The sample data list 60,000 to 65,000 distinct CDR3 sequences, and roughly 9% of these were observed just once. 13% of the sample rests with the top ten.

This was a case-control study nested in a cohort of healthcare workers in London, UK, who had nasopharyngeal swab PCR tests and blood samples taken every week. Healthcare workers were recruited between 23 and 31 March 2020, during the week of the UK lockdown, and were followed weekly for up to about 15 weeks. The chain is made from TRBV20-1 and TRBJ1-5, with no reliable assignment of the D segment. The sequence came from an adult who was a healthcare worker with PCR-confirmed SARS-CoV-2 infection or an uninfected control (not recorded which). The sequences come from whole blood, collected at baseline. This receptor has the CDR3 CSASRTWDQPQHF. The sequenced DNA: TGCAGTGCTTCCAGGACGTGGGATCAGCCCCAGCATTTT.